The table lists the clone carrying this T cell receptor (beta chain) with a few counts. The germline gives CDR1 DFQATT, CDR2 SNEGSKA (reference sequence). The CDR3 is made up of 13 amino acids. With V trimmed by 1 base and J by 6 bases, 5 bases remained unmatched. TCRdb reanalysed the RT-PCR reads using MiXCR and keeps one entry per CDR3 protein. The sample comprises about 680,000 distinct CDR3 sequences, over 12% of which are singletons, and 3.6% rests with the top ten. Sequencing used memory CD4+ T cells from blood. The rearrangement links TRBV20-1 to TRBJ1-1; 7 bases are shared with TRBD1. This clonotype was obtained from a female donor in good health, serving as a healthy control. The CDR3 protein is CSARGQGDAEAFF. CDR3 DNA: TGCAGTGCTAGAGGGCAGGGGGACGCTGAAGCTTTCTTT.